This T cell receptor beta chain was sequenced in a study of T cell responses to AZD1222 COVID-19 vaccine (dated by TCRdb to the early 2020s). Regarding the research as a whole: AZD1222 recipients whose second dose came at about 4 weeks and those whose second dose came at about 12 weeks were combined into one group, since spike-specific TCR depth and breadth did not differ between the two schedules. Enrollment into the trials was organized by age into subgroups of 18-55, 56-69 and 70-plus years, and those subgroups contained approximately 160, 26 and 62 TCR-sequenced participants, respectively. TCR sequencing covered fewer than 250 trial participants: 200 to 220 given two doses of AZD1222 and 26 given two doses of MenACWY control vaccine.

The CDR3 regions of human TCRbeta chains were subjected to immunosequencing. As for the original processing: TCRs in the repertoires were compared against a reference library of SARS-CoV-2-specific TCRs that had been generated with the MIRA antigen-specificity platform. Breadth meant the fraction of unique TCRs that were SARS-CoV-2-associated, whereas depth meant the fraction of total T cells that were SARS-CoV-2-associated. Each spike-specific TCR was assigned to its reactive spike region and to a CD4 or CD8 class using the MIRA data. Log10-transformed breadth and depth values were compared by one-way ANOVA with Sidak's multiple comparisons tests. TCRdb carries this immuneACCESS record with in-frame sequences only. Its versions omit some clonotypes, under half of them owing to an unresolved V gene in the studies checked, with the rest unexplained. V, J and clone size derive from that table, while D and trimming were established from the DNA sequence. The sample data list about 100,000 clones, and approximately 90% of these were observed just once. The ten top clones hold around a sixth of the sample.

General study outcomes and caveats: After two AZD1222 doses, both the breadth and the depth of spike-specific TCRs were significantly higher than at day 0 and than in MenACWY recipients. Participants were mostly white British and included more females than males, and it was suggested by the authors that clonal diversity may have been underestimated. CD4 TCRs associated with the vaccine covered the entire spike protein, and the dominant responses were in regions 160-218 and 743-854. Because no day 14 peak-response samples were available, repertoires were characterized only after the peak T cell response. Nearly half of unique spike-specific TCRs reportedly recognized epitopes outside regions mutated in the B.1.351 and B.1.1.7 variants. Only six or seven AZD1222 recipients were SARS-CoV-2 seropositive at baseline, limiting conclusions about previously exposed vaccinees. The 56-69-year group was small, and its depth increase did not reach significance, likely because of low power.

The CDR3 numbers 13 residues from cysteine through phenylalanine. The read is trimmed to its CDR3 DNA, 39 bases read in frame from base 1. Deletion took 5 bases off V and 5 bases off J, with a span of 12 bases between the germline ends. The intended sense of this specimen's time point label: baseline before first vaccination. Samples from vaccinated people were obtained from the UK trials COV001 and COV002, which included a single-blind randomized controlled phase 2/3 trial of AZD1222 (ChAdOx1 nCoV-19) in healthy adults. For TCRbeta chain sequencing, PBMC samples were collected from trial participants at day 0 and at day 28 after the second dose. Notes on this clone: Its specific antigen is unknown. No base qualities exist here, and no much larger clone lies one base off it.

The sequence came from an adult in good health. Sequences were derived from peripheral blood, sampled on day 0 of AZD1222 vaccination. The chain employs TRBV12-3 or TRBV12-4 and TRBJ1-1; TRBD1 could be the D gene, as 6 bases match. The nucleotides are TGTGCCAGCAGTAGAGGGGGTGGAACTGAAGCTTTCTTT. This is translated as CASSRGGGTEAFF.